This T cell receptor (beta chain) was found in a study of T cells in Graves' hyperthyroidism and ophthalmopathy. TCR beta CDR3 regions were amplified from RNA transcripts. HTBI primers drove first-round RT-PCR of the TCR CDR3. TCRdb reprocessed the multiplex PCR reads with MiXCR, giving one entry per CDR3 protein. The table lists hundreds of thousands of distinct CDR3 sequences, roughly 22% of them singletons. Exclusion of a patient resulted from uncontrolled infection, other autoimmune disease, pregnancy or lactation. The sequenced sample was blood. The source is a man aged 25 to 40 with Graves' ophthalmopathy.

The CDR3 DNA reads TGTGCCAGCAGCTTTCCCGGGACAGACACTACAGATACGCAGTATTTT. Its protein product is CASSFPGTDTTDTQYF. The gene calls are TRBV5-5 and TRBJ2-3; 7 bases are shared with TRBD1. Germline V gene sequence: CDR1 SGHKS, CDR2 YYEKEE (reference sequence). There are 16 residues in the CDR3. V dropped 2 bases and J dropped 3; count of bases not matched to a gene: 9.